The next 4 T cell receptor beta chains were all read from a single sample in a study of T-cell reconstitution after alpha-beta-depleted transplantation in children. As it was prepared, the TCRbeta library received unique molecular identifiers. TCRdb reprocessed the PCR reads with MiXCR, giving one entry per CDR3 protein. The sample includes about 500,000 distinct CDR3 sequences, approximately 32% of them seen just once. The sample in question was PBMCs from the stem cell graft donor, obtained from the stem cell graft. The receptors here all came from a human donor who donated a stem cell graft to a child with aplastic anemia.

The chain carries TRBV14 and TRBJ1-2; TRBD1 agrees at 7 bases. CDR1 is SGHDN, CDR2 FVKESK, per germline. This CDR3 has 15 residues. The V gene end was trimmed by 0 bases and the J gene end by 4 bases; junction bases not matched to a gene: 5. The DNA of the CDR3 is TGTGCCAGCAGCCAAGATCCGACAGGGACCTATGGCTACACCTTC. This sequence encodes CASSQDPTGTYGYTF.

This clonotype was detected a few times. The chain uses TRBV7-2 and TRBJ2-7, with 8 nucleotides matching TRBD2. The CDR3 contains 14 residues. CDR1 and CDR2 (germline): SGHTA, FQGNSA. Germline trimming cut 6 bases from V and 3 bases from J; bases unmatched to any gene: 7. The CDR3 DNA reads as TGTGCCAGCAGGGGGGGGACTAGTTACTACGAGCAGTACTTC. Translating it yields CASRGGTSYYEQYF.

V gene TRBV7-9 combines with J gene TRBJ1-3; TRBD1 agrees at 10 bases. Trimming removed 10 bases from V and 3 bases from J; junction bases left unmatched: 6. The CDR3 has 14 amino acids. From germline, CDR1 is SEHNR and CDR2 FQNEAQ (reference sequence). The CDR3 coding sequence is TGTGCCATCAGACAGGGGGCTAATGGAAACACCATATATTTT. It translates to CAIRQGANGNTIYF.

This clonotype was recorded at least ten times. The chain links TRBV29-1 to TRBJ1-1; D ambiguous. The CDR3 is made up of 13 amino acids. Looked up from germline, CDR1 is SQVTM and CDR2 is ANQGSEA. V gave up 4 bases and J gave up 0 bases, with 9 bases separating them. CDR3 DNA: TGCAGCGTTGCCGGCAGGTTGAACACTGAAGCTTTCTTT. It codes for CSVAGRLNTEAFF.